Below, 30 T cell receptor beta chains from the same sample are listed, as sequenced in a study of shared clonotypes between healthy human individuals. Naivety among CD8 cells was defined by CD45RO negativity and positive CCR7 selection, thereby excluding terminally differentiated effector memory CD45RA+ cells. Only in-frame clones appear in the TCRdb table, and some are missing; sequencing was by immunoSEQ multiplex PCR. Seen here are roughly 1,800,000 clones, about 95% observed once, and the top ten hold around 1%. The material sequenced was naive CD8+ T cells sorted from blood. These TCRs come from a man aged 18 to 35 in good health.

The chain carries TRBV28 and TRBJ2-1, with 8 bases identical to TRBD2. The junction had 3 bases not matched to a gene; V was cut back by 4 bases and J by 1 base. The V gene's germline CDR1 is MDHEN and CDR2 SYDVKM. The CDR3 totals 15 residues. The CDR3 sequence: CASSSAGASYNEQFF. Here the CDR3 DNA reads TGTGCCAGCAGTTCAGCGGGGGCATCCTACAATGAGCAGTTCTTC.

With respect to this clone: The sample has other DNA sequences that encode this CDR3 too. V usage is TRBV19 and J usage is TRBJ2-1; 10 bases are a match to TRBD2. Trimming cost V 3 bases and J 7 bases; bases outside gene matches: 6. The germline gives CDR1 LNHDA, CDR2 SQIVND (reference sequence). This CDR3 contains 15 residues. The CDR3 sequence: CASSILAGEGNEQFF. In DNA form, the CDR3 reads TGTGCCAGTAGTATTCTAGCGGGAGAGGGTAATGAGCAGTTCTTC.

This clone has only one observation. J is TRBJ2-7 and V is TRBV7-3; D gene uncertain. This CDR3 spans 12 amino acids. The ends were cut back, 1 base at V and 6 bases at J, with 7 bases in the middle. CDR1 SGHTA and CDR2 FQGTGA come from the germline V gene. The CDR3 DNA reads as TGTGCCAGCAGCTTAAAAGAACGCGAGCAGTACTTC. Residues: CASSLKEREQYF.

This clone is a singleton in its sample. The chain couples TRBV9 to TRBJ1-4, with D possibly matching TRBD1 (6 bases). The CDR3 runs 15 residues. Germline assignment: CDR1 SGDLS and CDR2 YYNGEE. The V gene lost 0 bases and the J gene lost 8 bases, with 14 bases spanning the gap. The CDR3 coding sequence is TGTGCCAGCAGCGTAGGTCCAGGGGAAGGCGAAAAACTGTTTTTT. This sequence encodes CASSVGPGEGEKLFF.

The rearrangement links TRBV6-5 to TRBJ2-7; 10 nucleotides match TRBD2. The CDR3 has 15 amino acids. The junction had 8 bases not matched to a gene; V was cut back by 7 bases and J by 2 bases. CDR1 and CDR2 (germline): MNHEY, SVGAGI. CDR3 sequence reads: CASTLRTSGTYEQYF. In DNA, the CDR3 is TGTGCCAGCACCCTGAGGACTAGCGGCACCTACGAGCAGTACTTC.

The chain carries TRBV5-5 and TRBJ2-7; D not certain. In germline, CDR1 is SGHKS, CDR2 YYEKEE (reference sequence). The CDR3 totals 15 residues. Trimming cost V 3 bases and J 2 bases, with 15 bases left between them. The DNA of the CDR3 is TGTGCCAGCAGCTCCTCTATGGGCCTGACCTACGAGCAGTACTTC. Amino acid sequence: CASSSSMGLTYEQYF.

This rearrangement joins TRBV6-6 to TRBJ2-7; possibly TRBD2 for D (6 bases). There are 12 residues in the CDR3. Deletions cut 2 bases from V and 6 bases from J, with 8 bases between. Germline values: CDR1 MNHNY, CDR2 SVGAGI (reference sequence). CDR3 coding DNA: TGTGCCAGCAGTTACGGAGGGTTCGAGCAGTACTTC. Its translation is CASSYGGFEQYF.

The chain has TRBV15 and TRBJ2-5, with 7 bases lining up with TRBD1. The CDR3 runs to 15 residues. The trim removed 3 bases at V and 3 bases at J, leaving 7 bases unmatched. Germline CDR1 is LNHNV and CDR2 is YYDKDF (reference sequence). The CDR3 region has the DNA TGTGCCACCAGCAGGGGGACAGTAAGTGAAGAGACCCAGTACTTC. It is translated as CATSRGTVSEETQYF.

The rearrangement joins TRBV12-5 to TRBJ2-5; TRBD1 matches 11 bases. Germline V gives CDR1 LGHNT, CDR2 FRNRAP. V dropped 6 bases and J dropped 3; count of bases not matched to a gene: 6. This CDR3 has 15 residues. CDR3 bases: TGTGCTAGTGGCCCCGGACAGGGGGCGGAAGAGACCCAGTACTTC. Translated: CASGPGQGAEETQYF. The entire variable domain, with the rest obtained from reference TRBV12-5 and TRBJ2-5, is as follows: DARVTQTPRHKVTEMGQEVTMRCQPILGHNTVFWYRQTMMQGLELLAYFRNRAPLDDSGMPKDRFSAEMPDATLATLKIQPSEPRDSAVYFCASGPGQGAEETQYFGPGTRLLVL.

The rearrangement joins TRBV4-1 to TRBJ1-2; D is perhaps TRBD1 (5 bases). The germline V gene encodes CDR1 MGHRA and CDR2 YSYEKL. Trimming left V 0 bases short and J 8 bases short, with 10 bases between. The CDR3 has 13 amino acids. This CDR3 reads CASSQDPGSGYTF. For the CDR3, the DNA is TGCGCCAGCAGCCAAGATCCAGGGAGCGGCTACACCTTC.

The rearrangement links TRBV6-5 to TRBJ2-2, with 8 bases fitting TRBD2. The CDR3 has 14 residues. Looked up from germline, CDR1 is MNHEY and CDR2 is SVGAGI. Trimming removed 5 bases from V and 7 bases from J; junction bases left unmatched: 6. The CDR3 DNA reads TGTGCCAGCAGTCCCACTAGCGGCTACGGGGAGCTGTTTTTT. Translating it yields CASSPTSGYGELFF.

There are a few counts of this clone. This rearrangement joins TRBV2 to TRBJ1-6, with 7 nucleotides matching TRBD1. This CDR3 region has 14 residues. Germline CDR1 reads SNHLY; CDR2 reads FYNNEI. V dropped 5 bases and J dropped 8; count of bases not matched to a gene: 6. The CDR3 is CASSSTGDHSPLHF. The CDR3 DNA is TGTGCCAGCAGTTCTACAGGGGATCATTCACCCCTCCACTTT.

The V and J genes are TRBV2 and TRBJ2-7; 11 positions match TRBD2. In germline, CDR1 is SNHLY, CDR2 FYNNEI. The CDR3 length is 19 residues. J lost 0 bases, V lost 2 bases, and 12 bases had no gene match. CDR3 nucleotides: TGTGCCAGCAGTGAATTTTATTCGGGACTAGCGGACAGCTCCTACGAGCAGTACTTC. Its protein is CASSEFYSGLADSSYEQYF.

The chain couples TRBV10-3 to TRBJ2-7; a possible D gene is TRBD2 (6 bases). Trimming pared 3 bases from V and 4 bases from J, leaving 16 bases between. From germline, CDR1 is ENHRY and CDR2 SYGVKD. The CDR3 extends over 15 amino acids. CDR3 region: CAISDAGGSGYEQYF. In DNA, the CDR3 is TGTGCCATCAGTGACGCTGGAGGGAGCGGGTACGAGCAGTACTTC.

The CDR3 sequence is CASSRTSGFQETQYF. In nucleotides, the CDR3 is TGTGCCAGCAGCCGGACTAGCGGGTTCCAAGAGACCCAGTACTTC. The chain joins TRBV7-9 to TRBJ2-5, with 11 bases fitting TRBD2. This CDR3 region has 15 residues. CDR1 is SEHNR and CDR2 is FQNEAQ in the germline V gene (reference sequence). V lost 5 bases to trimming and J lost 1 base; unmatched junction nucleotides: 3.

The chain combines TRBV6-4 with TRBJ1-2; D gene uncertain. V gave up 5 bases and J gave up 4 bases, with 11 bases separating them. The CDR3 runs to 13 residues. Germline V gene lookup returns CDR1 MRHNA and CDR2 SNTAGT. The CDR3 DNA reads TGTGCCAGCAGTCCGGGTCCTAGCTATGGCTACACCTTC. Encoded protein: CASSPGPSYGYTF.

The chain carries TRBV7-8 and TRBJ2-7; weak D call: TRBD2 (6 bases). The CDR3 covers 16 residues. V lost 8 bases and J 1 base, leaving 21 bases between the germline ends. CDR1 SGHVS and CDR2 FQNEAQ come from the germline V gene. This CDR3 is CASVISVAGISYEQYF. In nucleotides, the CDR3 is TGTGCCAGCGTAATATCCGTGGCGGGGATATCCTACGAGCAGTACTTC.

This chain joins TRBV25-1 and TRBJ2-7; maybe TRBD1 (6 bases). Deletions cut 8 bases from V and 0 bases from J, with 14 bases between. The CDR3 is 14 amino acids. CDR1 MGHDK and CDR2 SYGVNS come from the germline V gene. CDR3 in DNA: TGTGCCAGCTCAGCCAGGGGTAGCTCCTACGAGCAGTACTTC. Protein sequence: CASSARGSSYEQYF.

The chain joins TRBV21-1 to TRBJ1-3. TRBV21-1 is a recognized pseudogene. The CDR3 sequence is 11 residues long. In DNA, the CDR3 is TGTGCCAGCAGCCCGAGGTCTTTCCCAGAATTT. Amino acids: CASSPRSFPEF.

With regard to this clone: This CDR3 is also generated by other DNA sequences in the sample. The chain links TRBV13 to TRBJ2-7, with TRBD2 matching over 10 bases. The CDR3 covers 15 residues. V gave up 0 bases and J gave up 1 base; unmatched junction bases: 0. From germline, CDR1 is PRHDT and CDR2 FYEKMQ (reference sequence). The CDR3 region is CASSLGAGGSYEQYF. The DNA for the CDR3 is TGTGCCAGCAGCTTAGGAGCGGGAGGGTCCTACGAGCAGTACTTC.

In this sample, this clone turned up once. V is TRBV7-2 and J is TRBJ1-4, with D unresolved. In germline, CDR1 is SGHTA, CDR2 FQGNSA. This CDR3 contains 15 residues. The germline V and J ends were trimmed by 5 bases and 0 bases, with 10 bases remaining between them. The CDR3 DNA sequence: TGTGCCAGCAGCCCCCACCTTGCAACTAATGAAAAACTGTTTTTT. As protein: CASSPHLATNEKLFF.

The chain is built from TRBV12-5 and TRBJ1-1; TRBD1 might be the D (6 bases). Per germline, CDR1 LGHNT and CDR2 FRNRAP. V lost 4 bases and J lost 4, with 13 bases in between. The CDR3 covers 14 residues. The chain's CDR3 is CASGWGQGFTEAFF. The CDR3 coding sequence is TGTGCTAGTGGTTGGGGGCAGGGTTTCACTGAAGCTTTCTTT. Based on the CDR3 plus reference TRBV12-5 and TRBJ1-1, the full variable domain is DARVTQTPRHKVTEMGQEVTMRCQPILGHNTVFWYRQTMMQGLELLAYFRNRAPLDDSGMPKDRFSAEMPDATLATLKIQPSEPRDSAVYFCASGWGQGFTEAFFGQGTRLTVV.

On this clone itself: Other nucleotide sequences from this sample produce the same CDR3. The chain has TRBV27 and TRBJ2-2; 10 bases map to TRBD2. Germline CDR1 reads MNHEY; CDR2 reads SMNVEV (reference sequence). CDR3 size: 16 residues. V lost 2 bases, J lost 1 base, and 1 base stayed unmatched. CDR3 DNA: TGTGCCAGCAGTTTAGGACTAGCGGTGAACACCGGGGAGCTGTTTTTT. It codes for CASSLGLAVNTGELFF.

CDR3 nucleotides: TGTGCCAGCTCACTTGGGGAGAACACTGAAGCTTTCTTT. Protein sequence: CASSLGENTEAFF. The V and J genes are TRBV18 and TRBJ1-1; D not certain. V lost 4 bases, J lost 1 base, and 7 bases lay in between. Per the germline V gene, CDR1 is KGHSH and CDR2 is LQKENI. The CDR3 is made up of 13 amino acids.

The rearrangement uses TRBV2 and TRBJ2-1; D perhaps matches TRBD1 (6 bases). Germline V gene data show CDR1 as SNHLY and CDR2 as FYNNEI. Trimming left V 5 bases short and J 0 bases short, with 14 bases between. This CDR3 region has 16 residues. The CDR3 DNA reads as TGTGCCAGCAGTCTTAGTTGGGGGCTCTCCTACAATGAGCAGTTCTTC. This translates into CASSLSWGLSYNEQFF.

The rearrangement links TRBV4-1 to TRBJ1-1, with D possibly TRBD1 on 5 matching bases. V lost 0 bases, J lost 1 base, and 12 bases lay in between. The CDR3 covers 16 residues. Per germline, CDR1 MGHRA and CDR2 YSYEKL. This CDR3 is CASSQDSEGRNTEAFF. The CDR3, as DNA: TGCGCCAGCAGCCAAGATTCGGAGGGGCGGAACACTGAAGCTTTCTTT.

CDR3 sequence reads: CASSLAGTESSYEQYF. CDR3 sequence (DNA): TGCGCCAGCAGCTTGGCCGGGACAGAGAGCTCCTACGAGCAGTACTTC. The chain has TRBV5-1 and TRBJ2-7; 7 positions agree with TRBD1. Germline-derived CDR1 and CDR2 are SGHRS and YFSETQ. The CDR3 consists of 16 residues. J gave up 0 bases and V 0 bases, and 6 bases lay outside the gene matches.

This chain uses TRBV6-7 with TRBJ1-4; possible D gene TRBD1, 5 bases. TRBV6-7 is annotated as an ORF whose role is uncertain. V lost 2 bases and J lost 7, with 14 bases in between. CDR3 length: 15 residues. The CDR3 loop reads CASSYRGRASEKLFF. CDR3 nucleotides: TGTGCCAGCAGTTACAGGGGTAGGGCGAGTGAAAAACTGTTTTTT.

V gene TRBV7-3 combines with J gene TRBJ2-1, with 11 bases lining up with TRBD2. The CDR3 loop spans 17 amino acids. With V trimmed by 5 bases and J by 9 bases, 15 bases remained unmatched. CDR1 SGHTA and CDR2 FQGTGA come from the germline V gene. The CDR3 here is CASSAPSSGGPLGEQFF. The CDR3 DNA reads as TGTGCCAGCAGCGCGCCATCTAGCGGGGGGCCCCTTGGTGAGCAGTTCTTC. The variable domain in full, completed from reference TRBV7-3 and TRBJ2-1, reads GAGVSQTPSNKVTEKGKYVELRCDPISGHTALYWYRQSLGQGPEFLIYFQGTGAADDSGLPNDRFFAVRPEGSVSTLKIQRTERGDSAVYLCASSAPSSGGPLGEQFFGPGTRLTVL.

The chain joins TRBV5-8 to TRBJ2-4; tentatively, D is TRBD1 (6 bases). The V gene's germline CDR1 is SGHTS and CDR2 YDEGEE. V was trimmed by 4 bases and J by 5 bases, leaving 19 bases between them. This CDR3 spans 16 amino acids. The CDR3, as DNA: TGTGCCAGCAGCCCCGGGTTTACAGGGCCTGAAAACATTCAGTACTTC. Amino acid sequence: CASSPGFTGPENIQYF.